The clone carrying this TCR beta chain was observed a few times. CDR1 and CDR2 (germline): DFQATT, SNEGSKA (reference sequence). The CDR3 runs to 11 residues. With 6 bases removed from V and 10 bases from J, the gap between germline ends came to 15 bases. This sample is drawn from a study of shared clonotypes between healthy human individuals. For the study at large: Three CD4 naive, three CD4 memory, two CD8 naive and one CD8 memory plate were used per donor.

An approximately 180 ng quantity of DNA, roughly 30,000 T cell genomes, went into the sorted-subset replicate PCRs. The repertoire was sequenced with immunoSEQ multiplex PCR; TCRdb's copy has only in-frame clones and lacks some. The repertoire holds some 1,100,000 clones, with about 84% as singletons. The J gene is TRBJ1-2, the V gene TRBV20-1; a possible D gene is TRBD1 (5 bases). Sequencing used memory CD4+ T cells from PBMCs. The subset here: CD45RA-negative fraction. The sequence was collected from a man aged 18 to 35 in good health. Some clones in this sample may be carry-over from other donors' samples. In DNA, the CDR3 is TGCAGTGCCACTGTTGGGGGAACCTACACCTTC. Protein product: CSATVGGTYTF.